Listed here is a single TCR beta chain. Germline V lookup: CDR1 LNHDA, CDR2 SQIVND (reference sequence). Between the trimmed V and J ends, which lost 6 bases and 0 bases, there was a span of 8 bases. The CDR3 has 13 amino acids. Using immunoSEQ multiplex PCR, the repertoire was profiled, and TCRdb retains in-frame clones only, with some absent. The sample consists of some 250,000 clones, 70% to 90% of them appearing once. The data originate from a study of blood T cell repertoires in COVID-19. Study summary: The United States, Italy and Spain provided the acute and convalescent COVID-19 samples. T cells, B-cell-depleted T cells, or PBMCs provided the cDNA or gDNA that served as material.

Sequenced input: peripheral blood. The TCR originated in a human donor in a cohort sampled during active COVID-19. V gene TRBV19 combines with J gene TRBJ1-1, with a possible D match to TRBD1 (5 bases). The CDR3 region is CASRGGMNTEAFF. The CDR3 region has the DNA TGTGCCAGTAGGGGGGGGATGAACACTGAAGCTTTCTTT.